This T cell receptor beta chain was identified during a study of shared clonotypes between healthy human individuals. The study's findings and limits: It was expected that sequencing depth would affect clonotype sharing among donors.

This clone has just one count. Its target is unknown. The data were produced by immunoSEQ multiplex PCR, yet TCRdb's version contains in-frame clones alone and is incomplete. The sample holds about 2.4 million clones, roughly 93% seen once. Germline lookup yields CDR1 SGHNT and CDR2 YENEEA. The CDR3 sequence is 13 residues long. Between the trimmed V and J ends, which lost 5 bases and 5 bases, there was a span of 10 bases. The sample was naive CD4+ T cells from PBMCs. As for subset: CD45RA+ positively selected. The gene calls are TRBV11-3 and TRBJ2-1, with D tentatively TRBD1 or TRBD2 (5 bases each). The receptor's source is a man aged 18 to 29 in good health. Some clones in this sample may be carry-over from other donors' samples. The CDR3 protein is CASSGDRHNEQFF. DNA of the CDR3: TGTGCCAGCAGCGGGGACCGCCACAATGAGCAGTTCTTC.